This T cell receptor (beta chain) appears in the sequencing data of a study of T cell responses to AZD1222 COVID-19 vaccine (dated by TCRdb to 2020 to 2023). Background on the whole study: A total of 240 or so trial participants underwent TCR sequencing, of whom 207 had received two doses of AZD1222 and 26 had received two doses of the MenACWY control vaccine. Trial participants were enrolled by age into 18-55, 56-69 and 70-plus year subgroups, with approximately 160, 26 and 62 TCR-sequenced participants respectively.

Details on this clone: Its antigen has not been determined. No much larger clonotype is one base removed from it; base qualities were not supplied.

Between the V and J ends, shortened by 5 bases and 2 bases respectively, the junction contains 14 bases. CDR1 and CDR2, per the germline V gene (reference sequence), are SGHKS and YYEKEE. The CDR3 goes from the cysteine to the phenylalanine over 14 residues. This entry keeps only the CDR3 DNA: 42 bases, framed from base 1. In the paper's terms, the time point label means: about 28 days (+/-7) after the second vaccine dose. AZD1222 recipients whose second dose came at about 4 weeks and those whose second dose came at about 12 weeks were combined into one group, since spike-specific TCR depth and breadth did not differ between the two schedules. Vaccinee samples came from UK trials COV001 and COV002, including a single-blind randomized controlled phase 2/3 trial of AZD1222 (ChAdOx1 nCoV-19) in healthy adults. Trial participant PBMC samples were collected at day 0 and day 28 after the second dose for TCRbeta chain sequencing.

The CDR3 regions of human TCRbeta chains were analyzed by immunosequencing. In the original analysis: Repertoire TCRs were checked for matches against a reference library of SARS-CoV-2-specific TCRs that had been generated using the MIRA antigen-specificity platform. Breadth was defined as the fraction of unique TCRs that were SARS-CoV-2-associated, and depth was defined as the fraction of total T cells that were SARS-CoV-2-associated. Using the MIRA data, each spike-specific TCR was assigned both to the spike region to which the TCR was reactive and to a CD4 or CD8 class. Log10-transformed breadth and depth values were compared by one-way ANOVA with Sidak's multiple comparisons tests. TCRdb took over this immuneACCESS table, retaining in-frame rearrangements with V and J assigned. Such tables are incomplete; in checked studies, under half of the missing clones stem from an unresolved V gene, and the remainder is unexplained. Clone size and V and J calls were adopted from that table, with D and trimming inferred from the DNA. Recorded for this sample are 100,000 to 150,000 clones; roughly 86% of them occurred a single time. The leading ten clones occupy 3% of the sample.

General conclusions and limits of the study: Reportedly, almost half of the unique spike-specific TCRs recognized epitopes lying outside the regions that are mutated in the B.1.351 and B.1.1.7 variants. The whole spike protein was spanned by vaccine-associated CD4 TCRs, and dominant responses were seen in regions 160-218 and 743-854. The 56-69-year group was small, and its depth increase did not reach significance, likely because of low power. Conclusions about previously exposed vaccinees are limited because only six or seven AZD1222 recipients were SARS-CoV-2 seropositive at baseline. Because no samples from the day 14 peak response were available, repertoires could be characterized only after the peak T cell response. Participants were mostly white British, with more females than males. The authors suggested clonal diversity may have been underestimated. Spike-specific TCR breadth and depth rose significantly after two AZD1222 doses compared with day 0 and with MenACWY recipients.

The sample consisted of peripheral blood, taken 28 days after the second AZD1222 dose. The sequence joins TRBV5-5 to TRBJ2-7, with TRBD2 perhaps the D gene, on 5 matching bases. The source of this sequence is an adult who received the AZD1222 COVID-19 vaccine. In nucleotides, the sequence is TGTGCCAGCAGACCGGGAAACCTCCCCTACGAGCAGTACTTC. Translated, this gives CASRPGNLPYEQYF.